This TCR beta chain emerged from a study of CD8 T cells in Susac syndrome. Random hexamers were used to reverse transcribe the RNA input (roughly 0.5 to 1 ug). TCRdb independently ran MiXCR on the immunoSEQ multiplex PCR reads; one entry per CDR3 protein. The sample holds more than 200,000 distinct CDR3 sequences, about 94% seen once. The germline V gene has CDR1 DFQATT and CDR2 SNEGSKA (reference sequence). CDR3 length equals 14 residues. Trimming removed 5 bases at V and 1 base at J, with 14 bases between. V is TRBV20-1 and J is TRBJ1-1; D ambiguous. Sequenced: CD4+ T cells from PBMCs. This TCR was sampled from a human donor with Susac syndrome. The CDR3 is CSAAPFGENTEAFF. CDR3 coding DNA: TGCAGTGCTGCCCCTTTCGGAGAGAACACTGAAGCTTTCTTT.